This TCR beta chain appears in the sequencing data of a study of T cell repertoires in cytomegalovirus infection. Germline V gene lookup returns CDR1 SGHTA and CDR2 FQGTGA. V lost 7 bases to trimming and J lost 2 bases, with 14 bases between them. There are 15 residues in the CDR3. Concerning this clonotype: Antigen unknown.

A single record per CDR3 protein comes from TCRdb applying MiXCR to the reads. The table lists 50,000 or so distinct CDR3 sequences, around a fifth of them singletons. The specimen was CD8+ T cells from cultured PBMCs, collected from culture after CMV antigen stimulation. The chain links TRBV7-3 to TRBJ2-2; D is ambiguous. The sequence came from a human donor in good health (CMV status not recorded). Some clones in this sample may be carry-over from other donors' samples. The CDR3: CASTSQALNTGELFF. CDR3 in DNA: TGTGCCAGCACTTCGCAGGCCCTTAACACCGGGGAGCTGTTTTTT.